The 14 T cell receptor beta chains below come from one sample, sequenced in a study of CD8+CD57+ T cells in acquired aplastic anemia. Before being chosen for sequencing, patients had shown CD8+CD57+ cell expansion by flow cytometry. Both TCR beta VDJ combination and CDR3 sequence profiling were carried out. Genomic DNA was the template for this profiling. MiXCR, applied by TCRdb to the reads, yields one record per CDR3 protein. The profile covers some 150,000 distinct CDR3 sequences, with roughly half appearing a single time and around 12% taken by the ten largest. Sequencing was done on a sample of sorted CD4+, CD8+, or CD8+CD57+ T cells (not recorded which) from PBMCs. The receptors derive from a human donor with aplastic anemia.

The V call is TRBV29-1, the J call TRBJ2-7; possibly TRBD1 for D (6 bases). The CDR3 is made up of 16 amino acids. Germline CDR1 is SQVTM and CDR2 is ANQGSEA. The V gene lost 5 bases and the J gene lost 0 bases, with 20 bases spanning the gap. CDR3 DNA: TGCAGCGTTCAATCGCCCCAGGGGATTAGCTCCTACGAGCAGTACTTC. Translated, it gives CSVQSPQGISSYEQYF.

The chain combines TRBV20-1 with TRBJ2-3; tentatively, D is TRBD2 (6 bases). CDR3 length: 13 residues. The germline V gene has CDR1 DFQATT and CDR2 SNEGSKA (reference sequence). Trimming took off 6 bases at V and 3 bases at J, with 13 bases between the two ends. This CDR3 is CSAELAGTDTQYF. As DNA, the CDR3 is TGCAGTGCCGAACTAGCTGGGACAGATACGCAGTATTTT.

To note about this clonotype: Sequence at one end of the junction differs from germline and may be a read error. J is TRBJ2-7 and V is TRBV12-3 or TRBV12-4, with 8 nucleotides matching TRBD1. The CDR3 is 15 residues long. The CDR3 region has the DNA TGTGCCAGCAGCGCATGGGACAGGCCTAGGTATGAGCAGCACTTC. Translation: CASSAWDRPRYEQHF.

This sequence joins TRBV5-5 and TRBJ2-5, with D perhaps matching TRBD1 (5 bases). The germline V gene has CDR1 SGHKS and CDR2 YYEKEE (reference sequence). The V end was cut by 2 bases, the J end by 5 bases, with 10 bases between. This CDR3 is built from 13 residues. For the CDR3, the DNA is TGTGCCAGCAGCTTTCTGTCAGGGGAGACCCAGTACTTC. Amino acid sequence: CASSFLSGETQYF. The entire variable domain, with the rest obtained from reference TRBV5-5 and TRBJ2-5, is as follows: DAGVTQSPTHLIKTRGQQVTLRCSPISGHKSVSWYQQVLGQGPQFIFQYYEKEERGRGNFPDRFSARQFPNYSSELNVNALLLGDSALYLCASSFLSGETQYFGPGTRLLVL.

The gene calls are TRBV20-1 and TRBJ2-1, with a tentative D call TRBD2 (6 bases). The CDR3 contains 14 residues. Per germline, CDR1 DFQATT and CDR2 SNEGSKA (reference sequence). V lost 1 base, J lost 6 bases, and 13 bases lay in between. CDR3 DNA: TGCAGTGCTAGAGTCGGGCGGGGTGCCAATGAGCAGTTCTTC. Its translation is CSARVGRGANEQFF.

This clonotype turned up a few times. The rearrangement links TRBV2 to TRBJ2-1; no clear D. Trimming removed 5 bases from V and 3 bases from J, with 14 bases in between. Germline V gene sequence: CDR1 SNHLY, CDR2 FYNNEI. The CDR3 has 15 residues. The CDR3 coding sequence is TGTGCCAGCAGTTTATCGGGCCTTTTCTACAATGAGCAGTTCTTC. Protein sequence: CASSLSGLFYNEQFF.

A remark on this clonotype: This clone may be a read error of a much larger clone one base away. This rearrangement joins TRBV3-1 to TRBJ2-5, with D possibly TRBD2 on 5 matching bases. CDR1 is LGHDT and CDR2 is YNNKEL in the germline V gene (reference sequence). CDR3 size: 14 residues. The CDR3 loop reads CASNQVRAQETQYF. The CDR3 DNA sequence: TGTGCCAGCAACCAAGTGAGGGCCCAAGAGACCCAGTACTTC.

V usage is TRBV7-2 and J usage is TRBJ2-5; a possible D gene is TRBD1 (6 bases). The CDR3 has 13 amino acids. Germline loops: CDR1 SGHTA, CDR2 FQGNSA. V lost 8 bases to trimming and J lost 5 bases, with 15 bases between them. CDR3 amino acids: CASGGAVRETQYF. The CDR3 nucleotides are TGTGCCAGCGGGGGCGCGGTGAGGGAGACCCAGTACTTC. The complete variable domain, with remaining parts taken from reference TRBV7-2 and TRBJ2-5, reads GAGVSQSPSNKVTEKGKDVELRCDPISGHTALYWYRQSLGQGLEFLIYFQGNSAPDKSGLPSDRFSAERTGGSVSTLTIQRTQQEDSAVYLCASGGAVRETQYFGPGTRLLVL.

This clonotype occurred many times. This chain connects TRBV27 to TRBJ2-5; TRBD2 aligns across 12 bases. The V and J ends lost 5 bases and 1 base, in that order; junction bases with no gene match: 2. The V gene's germline CDR1 is MNHEY and CDR2 SMNVEV (reference sequence). The CDR3 is 15 amino acids. This CDR3 reads CASSTLAGGQETQYF. Written as DNA, the CDR3 is TGTGCCAGCAGTACACTAGCGGGGGGCCAAGAGACCCAGTACTTC.

In this sample, this clonotype turned up many times. This chain connects TRBV5-1 to TRBJ2-1, with 7 bases identical to TRBD1. This CDR3 is 17 amino acids long. Unmatched junction bases numbered 6, after V lost 0 bases and J lost 0 bases. In germline, CDR1 is SGHRS, CDR2 YFSETQ. The CDR3 here is CASSLAWTGTSYNEQFF. The CDR3 DNA is TGCGCCAGCAGCTTGGCGTGGACAGGCACCTCCTACAATGAGCAGTTCTTC.

This clonotype was seen once. V is TRBV7-3 and J is TRBJ1-1, with 11 nucleotides matching TRBD1. Trimming took 1 base from V and 4 from J; bases not matched to a gene: 5. Germline V gene data show CDR1 as SGHTA and CDR2 as FQGTGA. The CDR3 covers 16 residues. This CDR3 is CASSLSGTGGGTEAFF. The CDR3 DNA reads as TGTGCCAGCAGCTTAAGTGGGACAGGGGGGGGCACTGAAGCTTTCTTT.

This chain joins TRBV12-3 or TRBV12-4 and TRBJ2-6, with D unclear. With 6 bases removed from V and 1 base from J, the gap between germline ends came to 4 bases. This CDR3 spans 13 amino acids. DNA of the CDR3: TGTGCCAGCAGGGGATCTGGGGCCAACGTCCTGACTTTC. As protein: CASRGSGANVLTF.

V gene TRBV9 combines with J gene TRBJ2-5; 8 bases agree with TRBD2. Germline V gene data show CDR1 as SGDLS and CDR2 as YYNGEE. CDR3 length equals 15 residues. J lost 9 bases, V lost 0 bases, and 10 bases had no gene match. The CDR3 loop is CASSVGRVGTRAQYF. In DNA, the CDR3 is TGTGCCAGCAGCGTAGGTAGGGTCGGGACTAGGGCCCAGTACTTC.

J is TRBJ2-7 and V is TRBV5-5, with 8 bases aligning to TRBD2. This CDR3 spans 14 amino acids. CDR1 and CDR2 (germline): SGHKS, YYEKEE (reference sequence). The ends lost 4 bases at V and 0 bases at J; junction bases unmatched: 3. The CDR3 loop is CASSRGGLSYEQYF. CDR3 sequence (DNA): TGTGCCAGCAGCCGCGGGGGGCTCTCCTACGAGCAGTACTTC.